The clone carrying this TCR beta chain occurred many times. The sample is drawn from a study of blood T cells in healthy people across ages. Germline V gene sequence: CDR1 MNHNS, CDR2 SASEGT. Trimming cost V 7 bases and J 0 bases, with 19 bases left between them. The CDR3 loop spans 16 amino acids. Together with a sample-barcoded 5' primer, a J-beta primer mix was included in a second PCR lasting about 6 to 12 cycles. TCRdb re-called the 5' RACE reads with MiXCR, one entry per CDR3 protein. The repertoire consists of hundreds of thousands of distinct CDR3 sequences, with about 28% occurring once and the leading ten covering less than 20%.

The rearrangement uses TRBV6-1 and TRBJ2-7; D is tentatively TRBD1 or TRBD2 (8 bases each). The source material was blood. This TCR was recovered from an elderly woman in good health. The CDR3 region is CASNRRTGTSSYEQYF. The CDR3 region has the DNA TGTGCCAGCAATAGAAGGACAGGGACTAGCTCCTACGAGCAGTACTTC.